Listed below are T cell receptor beta chains from one sample, sequenced in a study of response to subunit inactivated influenza vaccine. From the RT-PCR reads, TCRdb called clonotypes with MiXCR, one entry per CDR3 protein. The sample includes hundreds of thousands of distinct CDR3 sequences, over 11% of them seen just once. Sequenced material: PBMCs from blood, taken around two weeks before vaccination. The receptor set was obtained from a man in his fifties or sixties who received an inactivated influenza vaccine. Each CDR3 is given with its conserved first and last residue. A D gene is named only where the DNA matches it firmly. Size is omitted from some rows. Given values are once, few, many or a class for expanded clones.

J gene: TRBJ2-1
clone size: .
V gene: TRBV2
D gene: TRBD2
CDR3 protein: CASSPLAGTTYNEQFF
CDR3 DNA: TGTGCCAGCAGCCCCCTAGCGGGAACTACCTACAATGAGCAGTTCTTC

J gene: TRBJ2-1
clone size: .
V gene: TRBV7-2
D gene: .
CDR3 protein: CASRKLGIDEQFF
CDR3 DNA: TGTGCCAGCAGAAAACTGGGAATCGACGAGCAGTTCTTC

J gene: TRBJ2-5
clone size: .
V gene: TRBV28
D gene: TRBD2
CDR3 protein: CASTPSLGLAGEGTQYF
CDR3 DNA: TGTGCCAGCACTCCATCTCTGGGACTAGCGGGAGAAGGGACCCAGTACTTC

J gene: TRBJ2-1
clone size: .
V gene: TRBV10-2
D gene: .
CDR3 protein: CASSESSANEQFF
CDR3 DNA: TGCGCCAGCAGTGAGTCTTCGGCCAATGAGCAGTTCTTC

J gene: TRBJ1-3
clone size: .
V gene: TRBV19
D gene: .
CDR3 protein: CASSIPGNTIYF
CDR3 DNA: TGTGCCAGTAGTATCCCCGGAAACACCATATATTTT

J gene: TRBJ2-2
clone size: many
V gene: TRBV2
D gene: .
CDR3 protein: CASTSAGELFF
CDR3 DNA: TGCGCCAGTACGAGCGCCGGGGAGCTGTTTTTT

J gene: TRBJ2-3
clone size: .
V gene: TRBV27
D gene: .
CDR3 protein: CASSLVAPLSTDTQYF
CDR3 DNA: TGTGCCAGCAGTTTAGTAGCACCGCTATCCACAGATACGCAGTATTTT

J gene: TRBJ2-7
clone size: few
V gene: TRBV20-1
D gene: .
CDR3 protein: CSARDKTEQYF
CDR3 DNA: TGCAGTGCTAGAGATAAAACCGAGCAGTACTTC

J gene: TRBJ2-7
clone size: few
V gene: TRBV5-1
D gene: TRBD1
CDR3 protein: CASSLNRGVYEQYF
CDR3 DNA: TGCGCCAGCAGCCTCAACAGGGGGGTCTACGAGCAGTACTTC

J gene: TRBJ2-2
clone size: .
V gene: TRBV24-1
D gene: .
CDR3 protein: CATSDFGPNTGELFF
CDR3 DNA: TGTGCCACCAGTGATTTTGGCCCGAACACCGGGGAGCTGTTTTTT

J gene: TRBJ2-7
clone size: .
V gene: TRBV20-1
D gene: TRBD1
CDR3 protein: CSASPDRGIHYEQYF
CDR3 DNA: TGCAGTGCTTCCCCGGACAGGGGAATTCACTACGAGCAGTACTTC

J gene: TRBJ2-3
clone size: many
V gene: TRBV9
D gene: .
CDR3 protein: CASSVRGDTQYF
CDR3 DNA: TGTGCCAGCAGCGTTAGGGGGGATACGCAGTATTTT

J gene: TRBJ2-2
clone size: few
V gene: TRBV10-3
D gene: .
CDR3 protein: CAISGGTGELFF
CDR3 DNA: TGTGCCATCAGCGGTGGCACCGGGGAGCTGTTTTTT

J gene: TRBJ2-7
clone size: .
V gene: TRBV27
D gene: .
CDR3 protein: CASSFALSYEQYF
CDR3 DNA: TGTGCCAGCAGTTTCGCCCTCTCCTACGAGCAGTACTTC

J gene: TRBJ2-2
clone size: .
V gene: TRBV3-1
D gene: TRBD2
CDR3 protein: CASSLRLAGAGNTGELFF
CDR3 DNA: TGTGCCAGCAGCCTACGCTTAGCGGGAGCCGGGAACACCGGGGAGCTGTTTTTT

J gene: TRBJ1-1
clone size: .
V gene: TRBV20-1
D gene: .
CDR3 protein: CSAPRGKAVRTGTTEAFF
CDR3 DNA: TGCAGTGCCCCGCGAGGGAAGGCGGTGAGGACGGGAACGACTGAAGCTTTCTTT

J gene: TRBJ2-2
clone size: few
V gene: TRBV6-2/TRBV6-3
D gene: TRBD2
CDR3 protein: CASSLLAGVSGELFF
CDR3 DNA: TGTGCCAGCAGTTTGTTAGCGGGAGTTTCCGGGGAGCTGTTTTTT

J gene: TRBJ2-1
clone size: .
V gene: TRBV5-4
D gene: TRBD2
CDR3 protein: CASSSKGGGSSYNEQFF
CDR3 DNA: TGTGCCAGCAGCTCCAAAGGCGGGGGGAGCTCCTACAATGAGCAGTTCTTC

J gene: TRBJ2-7
clone size: .
V gene: TRBV7-2
D gene: TRBD1
CDR3 protein: CASSLFAGGGEQYF
CDR3 DNA: TGTGCCAGCAGCTTATTTGCAGGGGGCGGCGAGCAGTACTTC

J gene: TRBJ2-3
clone size: .
V gene: TRBV7-9
D gene: TRBD2
CDR3 protein: CASSLFASGGDTQYF
CDR3 DNA: TGTGCCAGCAGCTTATTCGCTAGCGGGGGTGATACGCAGTATTTT

J gene: TRBJ2-7
clone size: .
V gene: TRBV20-1
D gene: .
CDR3 protein: CSATPSHEQYF
CDR3 DNA: TGCAGTGCTACCCCTTCCCACGAGCAGTACTTC

J gene: TRBJ2-5
clone size: many
V gene: TRBV11-2
D gene: .
CDR3 protein: CASSNTPGHWSGGTQYF
CDR3 DNA: TGTGCCAGCAGCAATACACCGGGACATTGGTCTGGGGGGACCCAGTACTTC

J gene: TRBJ2-7
clone size: many
V gene: TRBV6-2/TRBV6-3
D gene: .
CDR3 protein: CASSYGAGYEQYF
CDR3 DNA: TGTGCCAGCAGTTACGGGGCGGGCTACGAGCAGTACTTC

J gene: TRBJ2-3
clone size: .
V gene: TRBV5-6
D gene: .
CDR3 protein: CASSLYGPADTQYF
CDR3 DNA: TGTGCCAGCAGCTTGTATGGGCCCGCAGATACGCAGTATTTT

J gene: TRBJ2-7
clone size: few
V gene: TRBV5-1
D gene: .
CDR3 protein: CASSNAMGQRYEQYF
CDR3 DNA: TGCGCCAGCAGCAACGCGATGGGACAAAGATACGAGCAGTACTTC

J gene: TRBJ2-2
clone size: .
V gene: TRBV7-9
D gene: .
CDR3 protein: CASSQTRGAVGELFF
CDR3 DNA: TGTGCCAGCAGCCAAACCAGGGGAGCAGTCGGGGAGCTGTTTTTT

J gene: TRBJ2-2
clone size: many
V gene: TRBV5-1
D gene: .
CDR3 protein: CASSLALTGELFF
CDR3 DNA: TGTGCCAGCAGTTTAGCCTTAACCGGGGAGCTGTTTTTT

J gene: TRBJ1-2
clone size: .
V gene: TRBV10-2
D gene: TRBD1
CDR3 protein: CASRQGNDGYTF
CDR3 DNA: TGCGCCAGCAGACAGGGGAACGATGGCTACACCTTC

J gene: TRBJ2-3
clone size: few
V gene: TRBV5-6
D gene: TRBD1
CDR3 protein: CASRTGTGERDF
CDR3 DNA: TGTGCCAGCAGAACCGGGACAGGGGAGAGGGATTTT

J gene: TRBJ2-1
clone size: few
V gene: TRBV3-1
D gene: .
CDR3 protein: CASSQASLRGYEQFF
CDR3 DNA: TGTGCCAGCAGCCAAGCTAGCCTTAGGGGTTATGAGCAGTTCTTC

J gene: TRBJ2-7
clone size: .
V gene: TRBV14
D gene: .
CDR3 protein: CASSQDFTITGSEQYF
CDR3 DNA: TGTGCCAGCAGCCAAGATTTTACTATTACAGGGTCGGAGCAGTACTTC

J gene: TRBJ2-3
clone size: few
V gene: TRBV2
D gene: TRBD2
CDR3 protein: CASSPLELAGVHTQYF
CDR3 DNA: TGTGCCAGCAGCCCACTAGAACTAGCGGGAGTCCATACGCAGTATTTT

J gene: TRBJ2-5
clone size: .
V gene: TRBV7-6
D gene: .
CDR3 protein: CASSFDAVRETQYF
CDR3 DNA: TGTGCCAGCAGCTTTGACGCGGTACGAGAGACCCAGTACTTC

J gene: TRBJ1-2
clone size: few
V gene: TRBV18
D gene: .
CDR3 protein: CASSGQKNYGYTF
CDR3 DNA: TGTGCCAGCTCAGGACAGAAAAACTATGGCTACACCTTC

J gene: TRBJ2-3
clone size: .
V gene: TRBV7-2
D gene: .
CDR3 protein: CASSSGRTSTDTQYF
CDR3 DNA: TGTGCCAGCAGCTCGGGACGTACAAGCACAGATACGCAGTATTTT

J gene: TRBJ1-1
clone size: .
V gene: TRBV6-2/TRBV6-3
D gene: .
CDR3 protein: CASGVWANTEAFF
CDR3 DNA: TGTGCCAGCGGGGTCTGGGCGAACACTGAAGCTTTCTTT

J gene: TRBJ2-6
clone size: few
V gene: TRBV13
D gene: .
CDR3 protein: CASSDPRDSGANVLTF
CDR3 DNA: TGTGCCAGCAGCGACCCCAGAGACTCTGGGGCCAACGTCCTGACTTTC

J gene: TRBJ1-3
clone size: .
V gene: TRBV7-2
D gene: .
CDR3 protein: CASSTRPGSGNTIYF
CDR3 DNA: TGTGCCAGCAGCACCCGTCCAGGGTCTGGAAACACCATATATTTT

J gene: TRBJ1-2
clone size: few
V gene: TRBV6-1
D gene: .
CDR3 protein: CASSEPFGRGYGYTF
CDR3 DNA: TGTGCCAGCAGTGAGCCCTTCGGGCGAGGCTATGGCTACACCTTC

J gene: TRBJ1-1
clone size: .
V gene: TRBV6-5
D gene: .
CDR3 protein: CASSYSRVGTEAFF
CDR3 DNA: TGTGCCAGCAGTTACTCGCGGGTAGGCACTGAAGCTTTCTTT

J gene: TRBJ2-3
clone size: many
V gene: TRBV29-1
D gene: TRBD1
CDR3 protein: CSVSRTGTSTDTQYF
CDR3 DNA: TGCAGCGTTAGCCGGACAGGGACTAGCACAGATACGCAGTATTTT

J gene: TRBJ2-6
clone size: .
V gene: TRBV6-1
D gene: .
CDR3 protein: CASSVLSGANVLTF
CDR3 DNA: TGCGCCAGCAGTGTGCTCTCTGGGGCCAACGTCCTGACTTTC

J gene: TRBJ2-1
clone size: .
V gene: TRBV7-3
D gene: .
CDR3 protein: CASSFGPSPDEQFF
CDR3 DNA: TGTGCCAGCAGCTTTGGTCCCTCGCCCGATGAGCAGTTCTTC

J gene: TRBJ1-2
clone size: .
V gene: TRBV14
D gene: .
CDR3 protein: CASSQGTDPTNYGYTF
CDR3 DNA: TGTGCCAGCAGCCAGGGGACCGATCCGACTAACTATGGCTACACCTTC

J gene: TRBJ1-2
clone size: few
V gene: TRBV10-3
D gene: TRBD1
CDR3 protein: CAISESPGQGTANYGYTF
CDR3 DNA: TGTGCCATCAGTGAGTCCCCCGGACAGGGAACCGCTAACTATGGCTACACCTTC

J gene: TRBJ2-4
clone size: few
V gene: TRBV12-3/TRBV12-4
D gene: TRBD2
CDR3 protein: CASSLGGLAGVQFAKNIQYF
CDR3 DNA: TGTGCCAGCAGTTTAGGGGGACTAGCGGGAGTCCAGTTCGCAAAAAACATTCAGTACTTC

J gene: TRBJ1-1
clone size: few
V gene: TRBV4-2
D gene: TRBD1
CDR3 protein: CASSQEDRTGWTTEAFF
CDR3 DNA: TGTGCCAGCAGCCAAGAAGACCGGACAGGGTGGACCACTGAAGCTTTCTTT

J gene: TRBJ2-1
clone size: few
V gene: TRBV7-2
D gene: .
CDR3 protein: CASSPWATYNEQFF
CDR3 DNA: TGTGCCAGCAGCCCCTGGGCGACTTACAATGAGCAGTTCTTC

J gene: TRBJ2-1
clone size: few
V gene: TRBV11-3
D gene: .
CDR3 protein: CASSLDQGPYNEQFF
CDR3 DNA: TGTGCCAGCAGCTTAGATCAGGGACCCTACAATGAGCAGTTCTTC